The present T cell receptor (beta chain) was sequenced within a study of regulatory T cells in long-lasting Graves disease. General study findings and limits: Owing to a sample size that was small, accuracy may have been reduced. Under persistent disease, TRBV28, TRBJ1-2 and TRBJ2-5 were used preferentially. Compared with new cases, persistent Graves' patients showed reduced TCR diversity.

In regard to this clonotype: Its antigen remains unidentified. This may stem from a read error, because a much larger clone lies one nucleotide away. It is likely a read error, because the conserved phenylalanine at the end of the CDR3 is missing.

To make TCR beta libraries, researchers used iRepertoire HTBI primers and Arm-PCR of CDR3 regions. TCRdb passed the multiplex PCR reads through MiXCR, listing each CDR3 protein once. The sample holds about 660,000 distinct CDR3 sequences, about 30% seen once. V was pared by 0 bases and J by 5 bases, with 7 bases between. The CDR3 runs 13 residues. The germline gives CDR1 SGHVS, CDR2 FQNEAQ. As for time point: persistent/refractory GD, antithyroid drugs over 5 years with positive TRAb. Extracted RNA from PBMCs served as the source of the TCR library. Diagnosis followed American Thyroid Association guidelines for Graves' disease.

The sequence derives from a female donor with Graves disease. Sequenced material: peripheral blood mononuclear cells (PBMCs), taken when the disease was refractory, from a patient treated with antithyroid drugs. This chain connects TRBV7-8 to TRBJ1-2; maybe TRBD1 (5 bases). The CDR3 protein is CASSLAGQYGYTL. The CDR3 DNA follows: TGTGCCAGCAGCTTAGCGGGGCAGTATGGCTACACCCTC.